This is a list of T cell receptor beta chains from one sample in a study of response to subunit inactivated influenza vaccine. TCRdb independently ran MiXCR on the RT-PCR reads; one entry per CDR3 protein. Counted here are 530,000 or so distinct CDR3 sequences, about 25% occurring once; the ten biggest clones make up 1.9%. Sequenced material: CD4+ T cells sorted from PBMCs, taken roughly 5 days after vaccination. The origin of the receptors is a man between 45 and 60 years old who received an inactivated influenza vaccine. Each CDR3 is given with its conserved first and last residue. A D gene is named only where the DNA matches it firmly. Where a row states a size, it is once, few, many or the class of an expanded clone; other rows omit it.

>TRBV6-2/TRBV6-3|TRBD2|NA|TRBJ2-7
TGTGCCAGCAGCCCGGGACTAGCGGCGAGGGGCTACGAGCAGTACTTC
CASSPGLAARGYEQYF
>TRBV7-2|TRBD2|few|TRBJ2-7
TGTGCCAGCAGCCCTTGGGCTAGCGGGAGCTACGAGCAGTACTTC
CASSPWASGSYEQYF
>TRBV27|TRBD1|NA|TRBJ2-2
TGTGCCAGCAGCCCTCAGACAGGGGTTCGAGGGGAGCTGTTTTTT
CASSPQTGVRGELFF
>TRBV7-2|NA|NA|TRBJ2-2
TGTGCCAGCAGCCCGCACCAGGGTATCTTAACCGGGGAGCTGTTTTTT
CASSPHQGILTGELFF
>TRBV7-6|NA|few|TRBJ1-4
TGTGCCAGCAGCTTAGGGCAGACAATCAGCGATGAAAAACTGTTTTTT
CASSLGQTISDEKLFF
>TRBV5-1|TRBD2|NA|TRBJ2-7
TGCGCCAGCAGCGTGGGACTAGCGGGGGGGCCTGGATCTTTGGAGCAGTACTTC
CASSVGLAGGPGSLEQYF
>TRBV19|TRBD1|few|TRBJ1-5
TGTGCCAGTGGAGACAGGGCTCTCAATCAGCCCCAGCATTTT
CASGDRALNQPQHF
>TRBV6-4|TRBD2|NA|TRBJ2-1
TGTGCCAGCAGTGGAACTAGCGGGAGGATCAATGAGCAGTTCTTC
CASSGTSGRINEQFF
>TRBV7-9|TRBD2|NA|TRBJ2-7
TGTGCCAGCAGCCCCCGGCGGGAGCTCCTTAAGCAGTACTTC
CASSPRRELLKQYF
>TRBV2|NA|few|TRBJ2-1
TGTGCCAGCAATAAGGGTCGGCCCTACAATGAGCAGTTCTTC
CASNKGRPYNEQFF
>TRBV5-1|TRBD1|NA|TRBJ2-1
TGCGCCAGCAGCATACAGGGGGGCTCCTACAATGAGCAGTTCTTC
CASSIQGGSYNEQFF
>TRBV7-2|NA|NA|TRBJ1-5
TGTGCCAGCAGCCCGCGGGGGCCAAATCAGCCCCAGCATTTT
CASSPRGPNQPQHF
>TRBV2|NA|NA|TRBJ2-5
TGTGCCAGCAGTGAGGACAGAAGGGTTGGGACCCAGTACTTC
CASSEDRRVGTQYF
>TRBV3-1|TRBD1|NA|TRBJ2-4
TGTGCCAGCAGCCAAGCGGTACAGGGGAACATTCAGTACTTC
CASSQAVQGNIQYF
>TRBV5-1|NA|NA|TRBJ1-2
TGCGCCAGCAGCTTGACTCGGGGCCCCTATGGCTACACCTTC
CASSLTRGPYGYTF
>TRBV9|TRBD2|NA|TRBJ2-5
TGTGCCAGCAGCCCGGGACTAGCGGAAGAGACCCAGTACTTC
CASSPGLAEETQYF
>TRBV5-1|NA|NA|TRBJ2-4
TGCGCCAGCAGCACTGCGGGGACGAACCCTAACATTCAGTACTTC
CASSTAGTNPNIQYF
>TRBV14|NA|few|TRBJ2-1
TGTGCCAGCAGCCAGGCCCCGGGCGGTGAGCAGTTCTTC
CASSQAPGGEQFF
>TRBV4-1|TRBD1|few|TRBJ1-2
TGCGCCAGCAGCCAAGGGAACAGGGGTTATGGCTACACCTTC
CASSQGNRGYGYTF